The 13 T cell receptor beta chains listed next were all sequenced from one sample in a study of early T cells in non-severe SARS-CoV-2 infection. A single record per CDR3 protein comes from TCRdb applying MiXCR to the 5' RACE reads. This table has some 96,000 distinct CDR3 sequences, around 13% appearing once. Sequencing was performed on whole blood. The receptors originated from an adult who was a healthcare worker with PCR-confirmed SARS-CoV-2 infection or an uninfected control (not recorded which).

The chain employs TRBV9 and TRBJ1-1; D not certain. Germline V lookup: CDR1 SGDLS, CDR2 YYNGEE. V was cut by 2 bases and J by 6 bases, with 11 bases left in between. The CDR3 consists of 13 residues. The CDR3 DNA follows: TGTGCCAGCAGCGTCACGGACGGCGCTGAAGCTTTCTTT. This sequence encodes CASSVTDGAEAFF.

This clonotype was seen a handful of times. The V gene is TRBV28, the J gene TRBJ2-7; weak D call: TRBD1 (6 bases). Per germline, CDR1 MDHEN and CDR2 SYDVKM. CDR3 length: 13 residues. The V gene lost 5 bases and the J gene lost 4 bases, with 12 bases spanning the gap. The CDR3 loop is CASSPLGGYEQYF. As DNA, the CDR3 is TGTGCCAGCAGTCCCCTAGGGGGTTACGAGCAGTACTTC.

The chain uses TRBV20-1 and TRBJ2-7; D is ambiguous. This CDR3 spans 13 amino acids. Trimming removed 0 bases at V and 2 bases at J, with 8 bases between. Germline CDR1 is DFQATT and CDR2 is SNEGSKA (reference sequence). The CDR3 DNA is TGCAGTGCTAGAGATCGACTTCCCTACGAGCAGTACTTC. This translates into CSARDRLPYEQYF.

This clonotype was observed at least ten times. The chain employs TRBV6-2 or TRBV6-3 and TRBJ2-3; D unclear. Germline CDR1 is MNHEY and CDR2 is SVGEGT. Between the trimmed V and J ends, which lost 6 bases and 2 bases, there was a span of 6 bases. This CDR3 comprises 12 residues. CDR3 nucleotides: TGTGCCAGCAGCCCCACCACAGATACGCAGTATTTT. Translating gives CASSPTTDTQYF.

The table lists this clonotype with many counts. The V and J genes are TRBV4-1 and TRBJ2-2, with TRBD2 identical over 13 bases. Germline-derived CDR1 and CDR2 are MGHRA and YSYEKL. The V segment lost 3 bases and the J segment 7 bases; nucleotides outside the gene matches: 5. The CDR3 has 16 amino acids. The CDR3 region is CASSHSTSGGRGELFF. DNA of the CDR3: TGCGCCAGCAGCCACTCGACTAGCGGGGGGCGCGGGGAGCTGTTTTTT.

For the CDR3, the DNA is TGTGCCAGCAGCTTGGACAAGGACCCGATTAACTATGGCTACACCTTC. Its translation: CASSLDKDPINYGYTF. The V call is TRBV5-4, the J call TRBJ1-2; D is ambiguous. The germline V gene has CDR1 SGHNT and CDR2 YYREEE (reference sequence). This CDR3 has 16 residues. V shed 0 bases and J shed 1 base, with 13 bases lying between them.

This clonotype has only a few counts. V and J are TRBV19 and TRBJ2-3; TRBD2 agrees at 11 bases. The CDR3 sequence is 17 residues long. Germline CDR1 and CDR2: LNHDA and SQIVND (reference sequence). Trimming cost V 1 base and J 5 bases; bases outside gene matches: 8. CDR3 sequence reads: CASSIGGGTSGGDTQYF. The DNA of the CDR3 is TGTGCCAGTAGTATAGGGGGAGGAACTAGCGGGGGAGATACGCAGTATTTT.

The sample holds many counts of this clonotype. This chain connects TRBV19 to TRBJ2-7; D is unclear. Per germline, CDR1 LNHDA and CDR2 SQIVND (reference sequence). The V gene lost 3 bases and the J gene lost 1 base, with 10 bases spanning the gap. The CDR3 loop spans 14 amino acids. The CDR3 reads CASSIGPGSYEQYF. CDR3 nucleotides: TGTGCCAGTAGTATCGGACCCGGATCCTACGAGCAGTACTTC.

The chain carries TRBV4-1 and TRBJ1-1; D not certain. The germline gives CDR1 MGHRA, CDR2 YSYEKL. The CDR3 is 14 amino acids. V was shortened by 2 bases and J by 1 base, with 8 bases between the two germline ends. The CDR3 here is CASSQLTPNTEAFF. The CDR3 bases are TGCGCCAGCAGCCAACTAACACCGAACACTGAAGCTTTCTTT.

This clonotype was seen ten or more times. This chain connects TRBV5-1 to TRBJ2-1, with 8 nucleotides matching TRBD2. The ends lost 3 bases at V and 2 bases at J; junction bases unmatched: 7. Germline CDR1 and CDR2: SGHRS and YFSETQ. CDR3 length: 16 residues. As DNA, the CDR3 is TGCGCCAGCAGCTACGGCGGGGGGCCAACCTACAATGAGCAGTTCTTC. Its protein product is CASSYGGGPTYNEQFF.

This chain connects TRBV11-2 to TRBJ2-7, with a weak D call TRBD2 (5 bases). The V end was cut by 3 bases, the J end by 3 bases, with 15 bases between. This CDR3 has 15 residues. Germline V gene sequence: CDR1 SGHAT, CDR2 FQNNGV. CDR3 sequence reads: CASSFRPGENYEQYF. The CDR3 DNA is TGTGCCAGCAGCTTCCGCCCCGGGGAAAACTACGAGCAGTACTTC. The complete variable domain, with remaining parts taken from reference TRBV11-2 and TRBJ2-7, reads EAGVAQSPRYKIIEKRQSVAFWCNPISGHATLYWYQQILGQGPKLLIQFQNNGVVDDSQLPKDRFSAERLKGVDSTLKIQPAKLEDSAVYLCASSFRPGENYEQYFGPGTRLTVT.

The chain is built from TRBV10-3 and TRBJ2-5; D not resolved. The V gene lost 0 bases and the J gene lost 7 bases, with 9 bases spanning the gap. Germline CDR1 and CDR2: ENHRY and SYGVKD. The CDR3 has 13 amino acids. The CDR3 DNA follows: TGTGCCATCAGTGAGTCGATGATCGGGACCCAGTACTTC. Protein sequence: CAISESMIGTQYF.

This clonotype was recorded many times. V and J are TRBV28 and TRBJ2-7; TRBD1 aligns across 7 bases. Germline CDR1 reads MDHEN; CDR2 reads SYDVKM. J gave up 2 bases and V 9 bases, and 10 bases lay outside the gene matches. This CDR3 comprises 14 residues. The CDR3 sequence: CASSGDSLAYEQYF. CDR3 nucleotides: TGTGCCAGTAGTGGGGACAGCCTCGCCTACGAGCAGTACTTC.